The sequence of this T cell receptor (beta chain) was determined in a study of shared clonotypes between healthy human individuals. The germline CDR1 and CDR2 sequences are SGHRS and YFSETQ. Germline trimming cut 0 bases from V and 1 base from J; bases unmatched to any gene: 7. This CDR3 has 16 amino acids. Method: immunoSEQ multiplex PCR; TCRdb's copy keeps in-frame clones and lacks some. The data hold fewer than 1.8 million clones, with around 98.5% observed a single time. Naive CD4+ cells were CD45RA-selected; the remaining cells were memory. The clonotype comes from a man aged 25 to 40 in good health. This chain uses TRBV5-1 with TRBJ2-7; 7 bases map to TRBD1. What was sequenced was naive CD4+ T cells sorted from blood. Subset given: CD45RA+ positively selected. The CDR3 loop is CASSLAWDRQSYEQYF. The CDR3 bases are TGCGCCAGCAGCTTGGCTTGGGACAGACAATCCTACGAGCAGTACTTC.